The next 6 T cell receptor beta chains were all read from a single sample in a study of identifying expanded T cells in peripheral blood. The method was immunoSEQ multiplex PCR; TCRdb's version includes in-frame clones alone and lacks a portion of them. In the table there are more than 85,000 clones, more than 70% of which are singletons. Sequenced sample: blood. These receptor sequences come from a person between 18 and 75 years old in good health.

The V gene is TRBV30, the J gene TRBJ2-7; D might be TRBD1 (5 bases). The CDR3 is 13 amino acids. Deletions cut 1 base from V and 2 bases from J, with 9 bases between. Germline V gene data show CDR1 as GTSNPN and CDR2 as SVGIG (reference sequence). For the CDR3, the DNA is TGTGCCTGGAGTGCCAGGGTACCCTACGAGCAGTACTTC. Its protein product is CAWSARVPYEQYF. Looking up the rest from reference TRBV30 and TRBJ2-7 gives the full variable domain: SQTIHQWPATLVQPVGSPLSLECTVEGTSNPNLYWYRQAAGRGLQLLFYSVGIGQISSEVPQNLSASRPQDRQFILSSKKLLLSDSGFYLCAWSARVPYEQYFGPGTRLTVT.

This clone is a singleton in its sample. The chain recombines TRBV7-3 with TRBJ2-5; D perhaps matches TRBD1 (6 bases). V lost 6 bases and J lost 5, with 13 bases in between. The CDR3 consists of 13 residues. In germline, CDR1 is SGHTA, CDR2 FQGTGA. Here the CDR3 DNA reads TGTGCCAGCAGTTGGACAGAGGGGGAGACCCAGTACTTC. It specifies CASSWTEGETQYF. Complete variable domain (other parts from reference TRBV7-3 and TRBJ2-5): GAGVSQTPSNKVTEKGKYVELRCDPISGHTALYWYRQSLGQGPEFLIYFQGTGAADDSGLPNDRFFAVRPEGSVSTLKIQRTERGDSAVYLCASSWTEGETQYFGPGTRLLVL.

The CDR3 loop reads CASSDALAGEVGELFF. CDR3 in DNA: TGTGCCAGCAGTGACGCGCTAGCGGGAGAGGTCGGGGAGCTGTTTTTT. The chain uses TRBV6-4 and TRBJ2-2, with 10 nucleotides matching TRBD2. Germline assignment: CDR1 MRHNA and CDR2 SNTAGT. V lost 2 bases to trimming and J lost 7 bases; unmatched junction nucleotides: 7. The CDR3 has 16 residues.

The rearrangement joins TRBV20-1 to TRBJ2-5; D uncertain. Germline V lookup: CDR1 DFQATT, CDR2 SNEGSKA (reference sequence). The CDR3 covers 10 residues. Trimming stripped 3 bases from V and 5 bases from J, with 4 bases between. CDR3 sequence (DNA): TGCAGTGCTAGTGGGGAGACCCAGTACTTC. This encodes CSASGETQYF.

V is TRBV6-6 and J is TRBJ2-1; 8 nucleotides agree with TRBD1. The CDR3 consists of 16 residues. Germline V lookup: CDR1 MNHNY, CDR2 SVGAGI (reference sequence). V dropped 0 bases and J dropped 7; count of bases not matched to a gene: 8. The CDR3 nucleotides read TGTGCCAGCAGTTACTCACCGAGACAGGGGAGGAATGAGCAGTTCTTC. It specifies CASSYSPRQGRNEQFF.

Turning to this clone: Other DNA sequences in this sample translate to the same CDR3. The chain uses TRBV28 and TRBJ2-7; 9 positions match TRBD1. Germline CDR1 is MDHEN and CDR2 is SYDVKM. CDR3 length: 15 residues. V lost 5 bases and J lost 2; bases outside the gene matches: 7. The CDR3 DNA reads TGTGCCAGCAGTCCGGGACAGGGCTATACCTACGAGCAGTACTTC. It encodes CASSPGQGYTYEQYF.